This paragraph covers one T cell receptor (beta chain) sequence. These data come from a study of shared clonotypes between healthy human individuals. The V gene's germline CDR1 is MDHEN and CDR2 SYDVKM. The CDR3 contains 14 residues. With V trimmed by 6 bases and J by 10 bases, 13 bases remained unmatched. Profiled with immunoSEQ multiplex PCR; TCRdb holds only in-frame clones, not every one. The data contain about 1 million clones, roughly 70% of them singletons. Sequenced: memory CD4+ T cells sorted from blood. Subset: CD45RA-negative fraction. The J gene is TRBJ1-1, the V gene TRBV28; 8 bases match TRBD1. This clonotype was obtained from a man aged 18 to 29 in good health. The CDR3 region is CASRPGQAAGGAFF. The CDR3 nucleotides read TGTGCCAGCAGACCGGGACAGGCAGCCGGTGGAGCTTTCTTT.